This T cell receptor (beta chain) was captured by sequencing in a study of early T cells in non-severe SARS-CoV-2 infection. Study information: Unsorted whole blood bulk RNA was sequenced, with unpaired chains.

MiXCR, applied by TCRdb to the 5' RACE reads, yields one record per CDR3 protein. The sample yields tens of thousands of distinct CDR3 sequences, roughly 9.7% seen once. Unmatched junction bases numbered 12, after V lost 6 bases and J lost 9 bases. This CDR3 contains 17 residues. The V gene is TRBV12-3 or TRBV12-4, the J gene TRBJ2-1, with 15 bases fitting TRBD2. The material sequenced was whole blood. The source is an adult who was a healthcare worker with PCR-confirmed SARS-CoV-2 infection or an uninfected control (not recorded which). CDR3 in amino acids: CASSKQLPGLAGGEQFF. In DNA form, the CDR3 reads TGTGCCAGCAGCAAACAACTCCCGGGACTAGCGGGAGGTGAGCAGTTCTTC.